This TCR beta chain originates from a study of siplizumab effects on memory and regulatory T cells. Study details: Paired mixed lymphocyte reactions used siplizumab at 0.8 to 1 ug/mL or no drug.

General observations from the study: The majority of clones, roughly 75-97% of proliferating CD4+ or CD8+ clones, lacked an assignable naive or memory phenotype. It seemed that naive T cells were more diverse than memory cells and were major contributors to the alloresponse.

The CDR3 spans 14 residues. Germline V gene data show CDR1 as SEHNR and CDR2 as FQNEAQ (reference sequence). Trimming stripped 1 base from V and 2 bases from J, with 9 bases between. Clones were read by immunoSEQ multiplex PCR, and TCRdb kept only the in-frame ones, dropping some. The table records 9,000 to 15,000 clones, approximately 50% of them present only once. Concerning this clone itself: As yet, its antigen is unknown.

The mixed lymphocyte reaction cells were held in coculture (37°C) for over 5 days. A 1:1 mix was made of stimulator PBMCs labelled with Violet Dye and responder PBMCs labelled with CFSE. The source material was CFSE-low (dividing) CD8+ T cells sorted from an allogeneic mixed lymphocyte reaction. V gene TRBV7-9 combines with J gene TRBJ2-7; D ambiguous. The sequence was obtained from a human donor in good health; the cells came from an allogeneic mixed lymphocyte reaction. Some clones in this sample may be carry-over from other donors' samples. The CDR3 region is CASSLDGHTYEQYF. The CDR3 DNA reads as TGTGCCAGCAGCTTAGATGGCCATACCTACGAGCAGTACTTC.